This paragraph reports one T cell receptor beta chain. PCR replicates performed on unsorted PBMC used 300 ng DNA, about 30,000 T cell genomes. Clones were read by immunoSEQ multiplex PCR, and TCRdb kept only the in-frame ones, dropping some. The data hold about half a million clones, with 60% to 80% observed a single time. This specimen comes from a study of shared clonotypes between healthy human individuals. About the study: The study drew on two women and three men aged 18 to 49 as donors.

The sample consisted of PBMCs. The receptor was derived from a woman in her thirties or forties in good health. Some clones in this sample may be carry-over from other donors' samples.

The CDR3 nucleotides are TGTGCCAGCAGACGATTTGTACTGGCTGCCTATAATTCACCCCTCCACTTT. Protein sequence: CASRRFVLAAYNSPLHF. This chain connects TRBV28 to TRBJ1-6, with unresolved D. The CDR3 is 17 residues long. CDR1 is MDHEN and CDR2 is SYDVKM in the germline V gene. V lost 6 bases to trimming and J lost 2 bases, with 17 bases between them.